The text below deals with one T cell receptor beta chain. The sample comes from a study of blood T cell repertoires in COVID-19. CDR1 and CDR2 from the germline V gene are MNHEY and SVGAGI. The CDR3 has 15 residues. V lost 5 bases to trimming and J lost 4 bases; unmatched junction nucleotides: 8. Clones were read by immunoSEQ multiplex PCR, and TCRdb kept only the in-frame ones, dropping some. The sample shows a few hundred thousand clones, around 89% of them seen only once. This chain uses TRBV6-5 with TRBJ2-1, with 7 nucleotides matching TRBD1. The sequenced sample consisted of PBMCs or T cells enriched from blood (not recorded which). The origin of this receptor is a woman in her late teens or twenties with acute COVID-19. The CDR3 nucleotides read TGTGCCAGCAGTCAATCCGGGACAGCGTACAATGAGCAGTTCTTC. This translates into CASSQSGTAYNEQFF.